A single sample is the source of the 18 T cell receptor beta chains below, sequenced in a study of response to subunit inactivated influenza vaccine. One entry per CDR3 protein results from TCRdb running MiXCR on the RT-PCR reads. The profile shows a few hundred thousand distinct CDR3 sequences, 21% of them singletons. The sample in question was PBMCs from blood, obtained approximately 20 months after vaccination. The receptors were sampled from a man between 50 and 70 years old who received an inactivated influenza vaccine.

V and J are TRBV20-1 and TRBJ1-2; 10 bases fit TRBD1. Germline values: CDR1 DFQATT, CDR2 SNEGSKA (reference sequence). This CDR3 contains 15 residues. The junction had 9 bases not matched to a gene; V was cut back by 3 bases and J by 5 bases. In nucleotides, the CDR3 is TGCAGTGCTAGGGGACAGGGGCAACATATGTATGGCTACACCTTC. As protein: CSARGQGQHMYGYTF.

The CDR3 loop reads CSVINSGSYEQYF. DNA for the CDR3: TGCAGCGTCATAAACAGTGGCTCCTACGAGCAGTACTTC. The rearrangement links TRBV29-1 to TRBJ2-7; no definite D call. The CDR3 contains 13 residues. Germline values: CDR1 SQVTM, CDR2 ANQGSEA. Trimming stripped 6 bases from V and 0 bases from J, with 12 bases between.

The chain carries TRBV29-1 and TRBJ1-4; D may be TRBD1 (5 bases). The CDR3 is made up of 12 amino acids. From germline, CDR1 is SQVTM and CDR2 ANQGSEA. Trimming took off 7 bases at V and 2 bases at J, with 8 bases between the two ends. CDR3 protein: CSGRETNEKLFF. The CDR3 region has the DNA TGCAGCGGCAGGGAGACTAATGAAAAACTGTTTTTT.

Worth noting for this clonotype: At one end, the junction sequence differs from germline, possibly due to a read error. The J gene is TRBJ2-1, the V gene TRBV5-6, with TRBD2 matching 7 bases. The CDR3 spans 17 residues. CDR1 is SGHDT, CDR2 YYEEEE, per germline. CDR3 DNA sequence: TGCGCCAGCAGCTCCGGGGTGGGGGAGGGAAATAACAATGAGCAGTTCTTC. Its protein product is CASSSGVGEGNNNEQFF. Full variable domain (outside the CDR3, taken from reference TRBV5-6 and TRBJ2-1): DAGVTQSPTHLIKTRGQQVTLRCSPKSGHDTVSWYQQALGQGPQFIFQYYEEEERQRGNFPDRFSGHQFPNYSSELNVNALLLGDSALYLCASSSGVGEGNNNEQFFGPGTRLTVL.

The chain links TRBV18 to TRBJ1-1; TRBD1 matches at 8 bases. The CDR3 sequence is 16 residues long. CDR1 KGHSH and CDR2 LQKENI come from the germline V gene. V was clipped by 3 bases and J by 1 base; unmatched bases: 7. For the CDR3, the DNA is TGTGCCAGCTCACCTCAGACACAGGGGGGGAACACTGAAGCTTTCTTT. It codes for CASSPQTQGGNTEAFF.

The rearrangement links TRBV5-6 to TRBJ2-3; possibly TRBD2 for D (6 bases). Germline V lookup: CDR1 SGHDT, CDR2 YYEEEE. The V end lost 1 base, the J end lost 8 bases, and 17 bases lay between the germline ends. The CDR3 loop spans 15 amino acids. DNA for the CDR3: TGTGCCAGCAGCTTGTGGACGGGCCGGGGAGGTACGCAGTATTTT. This gives the protein CASSLWTGRGGTQYF.

This clonotype has only a few counts. The V and J genes are TRBV3-1 and TRBJ1-1; 10 bases align to TRBD1. Losses at the gene ends were 2 bases for V and 9 bases for J; bases not matched to a gene: 6. The CDR3 is 14 amino acids. From germline, CDR1 is LGHDT and CDR2 YNNKEL (reference sequence). In DNA form, the CDR3 reads TGTGCCAGCAGCCAACCCGGGACAGGGGTTAAAGCTTTCTTT. Translation gives CASSQPGTGVKAFF.

The chain joins TRBV20-1 to TRBJ2-1; D perhaps matches TRBD1 (6 bases). The CDR3 consists of 11 residues. V lost 3 bases and J lost 8, with 8 bases in between. Looked up from germline, CDR1 is DFQATT and CDR2 is SNEGSKA (reference sequence). The CDR3 DNA is TGCAGTGCTAGCGCAGGGGATGAGCAGTTCTTC. This encodes CSASAGDEQFF.

The rearrangement uses TRBV28 and TRBJ2-5; 12 nucleotides agree with TRBD1. CDR1 and CDR2 (germline): MDHEN, SYDVKM. The CDR3 contains 17 residues. V shed 5 bases, J shed 5 bases, and the junction held 12 bases outside the gene matches. The CDR3 is CASSGPRDRGRDETQYF. The CDR3, as DNA: TGTGCCAGCAGTGGGCCCCGGGACAGGGGGCGCGATGAGACCCAGTACTTC.

This chain connects TRBV5-1 to TRBJ2-2; D not resolved. The germline V and J ends were trimmed by 0 bases and 7 bases, with 7 bases remaining between them. This CDR3 is built from 13 residues. Germline V gene lookup returns CDR1 SGHRS and CDR2 YFSETQ. DNA for the CDR3: TGCGCCAGCAGCTTGGCTAGAGGCGGGGAGCTGTTTTTT. This encodes CASSLARGGELFF.

The V gene is TRBV7-9, the J gene TRBJ2-7; 11 bases are shared with TRBD1. Germline CDR1 and CDR2: SEHNR and FQNEAQ (reference sequence). The J segment lost 9 bases and the V segment lost 4 bases, leaving 11 bases of the junction unmatched. This CDR3 spans 15 amino acids. This CDR3 is CASSSGRDRGKPQYF. In DNA form, the CDR3 reads TGTGCCAGCAGCTCCGGCCGGGACAGGGGGAAGCCGCAGTACTTC.

The V gene is TRBV28, the J gene TRBJ2-1; TRBD2 aligns across 7 bases. This CDR3 has 11 amino acids. The V gene's germline CDR1 is MDHEN and CDR2 SYDVKM. The trim removed 5 bases at V and 12 bases at J, leaving 4 bases unmatched. The CDR3 nucleotides read TGTGCCAGCAGTCCAGCGGGACTGCAGTTCTTC. It translates to CASSPAGLQFF. The entire variable domain, with the rest obtained from reference TRBV28 and TRBJ2-1, is as follows: DVKVTQSSRYLVKRTGEKVFLECVQDMDHENMFWYRQDPGLGLRLIYFSYDVKMKEKGDIPEGYSVSREKKERFSLILESASTNQTSMYLCASSPAGLQFFGPGTRLTVL.

This clonotype showed up many times. CDR3 DNA sequence: TGTGCCAGCAGTCCTACCGGGACCCCAACCTATGGCTACACCTTC. Translating it yields CASSPTGTPTYGYTF. The rearrangement links TRBV27 to TRBJ1-2, with a tentative D call TRBD1 (5 bases). V dropped 5 bases and J dropped 4 bases, with 17 bases sitting between them. The germline CDR1 and CDR2 sequences are MNHEY and SMNVEV (reference sequence). The CDR3 totals 15 residues.

The rearrangement uses TRBV5-1 and TRBJ2-5, with 10 positions matching TRBD2. The J segment lost 5 bases and the V segment lost 10 bases, leaving 14 bases of the junction unmatched. The germline CDR1 and CDR2 sequences are SGHRS and YFSETQ. The CDR3 spans 15 residues. CDR3 in DNA: TGCGCCTCCCGACGGGCTAGCGGGAGCTCTGAGACCCAGTACTTC. This codes for CASRRASGSSETQYF.

V is TRBV3-1 and J is TRBJ2-5; D is uncertain. The CDR3 runs to 15 residues. V lost 0 bases, J lost 3 bases, and 11 bases lay in between. Germline CDR1 LGHDT, CDR2 YNNKEL (reference sequence). The CDR3 region is CASSQERIVKETQYF. For the CDR3, the DNA is TGTGCCAGCAGCCAAGAAAGAATAGTAAAAGAGACCCAGTACTTC.

This clonotype was found many times. This chain connects TRBV18 to TRBJ1-5, with D perhaps matching TRBD1 (5 bases). Germline V lookup: CDR1 KGHSH, CDR2 LQKENI. The CDR3 consists of 15 residues. Trimming shortened V by 3 bases and J by 0 bases, and 9 bases separated the two germline ends. The CDR3 loop reads CASSPLGDSNQPQHF. The DNA of the CDR3 is TGTGCCAGCTCACCCTTAGGGGATAGCAATCAGCCCCAGCATTTT.

The CDR3 reads CATSRGGHRGNTGELFF. The DNA for the CDR3 is TGTGCCACCAGCAGAGGAGGCCACAGGGGGAACACCGGGGAGCTGTTTTTT. This chain connects TRBV15 to TRBJ2-2, with 7 bases lining up with TRBD1. V lost 1 base, J lost 1 base, and 6 bases stayed unmatched. CDR1 and CDR2 (germline): LNHNV, YYDKDF (reference sequence). The length of the CDR3 is 17 residues.

The rearrangement uses TRBV29-1 and TRBJ2-7; unclear D gene. CDR1 and CDR2 (germline): SQVTM, ANQGSEA. This CDR3 is built from 13 residues. Trimming left V 3 bases short and J 4 bases short, with 13 bases between. The CDR3 sequence: CSVEAQTTYEQYF. The CDR3, as DNA: TGCAGCGTTGAGGCACAGACAACTTACGAGCAGTACTTC.